These T cell receptor beta chains were read from a single sample in a study of T cell repertoires in cytomegalovirus infection. No antigens are known for them. One entry per CDR3 protein, called by TCRdb with MiXCR from the reads. The data show fewer than 55,000 distinct CDR3 sequences, 15% to 20% seen once. Sequenced here: CD8+ T cells from cultured PBMCs, sampled from culture after CMV antigen stimulation. All receptors come from a human donor in good health (CMV status not recorded). Some clones in this sample may be carry-over from other donors' samples. Both conserved end residues are part of each CDR3. Each record gives: V gene, D gene, clone size, J gene, CDR3 DNA, CDR3 protein. D genes are given only for firm matches. Rows give clone size only sometimes, using once, few, many, or a class for an expanded clone.

TRBV6-1	.	.	TRBJ1-1	TGTGCCAGCAGTAACCCCTGGCAACTTCCTGAAGCTTTCTTT	CASSNPWQLPEAFF
TRBV7-6	.	.	TRBJ2-5	TGTGCCAGCAGCTCCTTGTCGGGTTTAAGGGTTTTTGAGACCCAGTACTTC	CASSSLSGLRVFETQYF
TRBV27	TRBD1	few	TRBJ1-2	TGTGCCAGCACGGGACAGGGGGCGTCTGGCTACACCTTC	CASTGQGASGYTF
TRBV14	.	few	TRBJ2-3	TGTGCCAGCAGCCCCCTCCGCACAGATACGCAGTATTTT	CASSPLRTDTQYF
TRBV15	.	.	TRBJ1-5	TGTGCCACCAGCAGAGAGGGGGTCGGCTATCAGCCCCAGCATTTT	CATSREGVGYQPQHF
TRBV7-2	TRBD2	few	TRBJ2-3	TGTGCCAGCAGCCCGCGGACTAGCGGGGGCACAGATACGCAGTATTTT	CASSPRTSGGTDTQYF
TRBV6-2/TRBV6-3	.	.	TRBJ2-3	TGTGCCAGCAGGGGCGGTGGGAAAACGCAGTATTTT	CASRGGGKTQYF
TRBV2	.	few	TRBJ1-2	TGTGCCAGCGTTTTGGGGGGCAACTATGGCTACACCTTC	CASVLGGNYGYTF
TRBV11-2	.	.	TRBJ1-5	TGTGCCAGCAGCTTAGGGGACGGCATCAATCAGCCCCAGCATTTT	CASSLGDGINQPQHF
TRBV11-2	TRBD1	few	TRBJ2-1	TGTGCCAGCAGCAGCCCTCGGGACAGGGCTAGTGATGAGCAGTTCTTC	CASSSPRDRASDEQFF
TRBV7-9	.	few	TRBJ1-1	TGTGCCAGCAGCCCAGGGGACGGTTGGGTTGAAGCTTTCTTT	CASSPGDGWVEAFF
TRBV7-2	TRBD2	few	TRBJ2-6	TGTGCCAGCACCTTTCGGGTAGCGGGCCCAACTGGGGCCAACGTCCTGACTTTC	CASTFRVAGPTGANVLTF
TRBV11-1	TRBD1	few	TRBJ1-1	TGTGCCAGCAGCCCAGGGGTGAACAGGGGCACTGAAGCTTTCTTT	CASSPGVNRGTEAFF
TRBV7-3	.	.	TRBJ2-3	TGTGCCAGCAGCCCTGGAAGGGGCACAGATACGCAGTATTTT	CASSPGRGTDTQYF
TRBV30	.	.	TRBJ1-3	TGTGCCTGGAGTGTACTATCAGATCTCTCTGGAAACACCATATATTTT	CAWSVLSDLSGNTIYF
TRBV12-5	.	.	TRBJ2-3	TGTGCTAGTGGACTACGTGGAGGAGATACGCAGTATTTT	CASGLRGGDTQYF
TRBV7-2	.	.	TRBJ1-1	TGTGCCAGCAGCTTAGATAGGGGGGTGAACACTGAAGCTTTCTTT	CASSLDRGVNTEAFF
TRBV7-9	.	.	TRBJ2-5	TGTGCCAGCAGCCCCTGGGGGGTCCAAGAGACCCAGTACTTC	CASSPWGVQETQYF
TRBV12-3/TRBV12-4	.	.	TRBJ1-5	TGTGCCAGCAGTTTAAGCCCGGGCCTCAATCAGCCCCAGCATTTT	CASSLSPGLNQPQHF
TRBV4-1	.	.	TRBJ2-7	TGCGCCAGCAGCCAAGGGATAGGGATCTACGAGCAGTACTTC	CASSQGIGIYEQYF
TRBV2	.	.	TRBJ2-7	TGTGCCAGCAGTGAAGGTGGGGCGGCCTACGAGCAGTACTTC	CASSEGGAAYEQYF
TRBV30	.	.	TRBJ2-7	TGTGCCTGGAGTCGTCAGATTCCCGAGCAGTACTTC	CAWSRQIPEQYF
TRBV6-2/TRBV6-3	.	.	TRBJ1-3	TGTGCCAGCAGTTCCAGGATCTCTGGAAACACCATATATTTT	CASSSRISGNTIYF
TRBV27	.	.	TRBJ2-2	TGTGCCAGCAGCCCCCTCACCGGGGAGCTGTTTTTT	CASSPLTGELFF
TRBV6-2/TRBV6-3	.	few	TRBJ2-7	TGTGCCAGCAGTGCAAGTCCTAGCGAGGGCCCTAGCTCCTACGAGCAGTACTTC	CASSASPSEGPSSYEQYF
TRBV7-6	.	few	TRBJ2-2	TGTGCCAGCACCCCCGGCCCTGTTGGCCTGTTTTTT	CASTPGPVGLFF
TRBV7-2	.	.	TRBJ1-1	TGTGCCAGCAGCTTAGATCCAGGAGGGAACACTGAAGCTTTCTTT	CASSLDPGGNTEAFF
TRBV7-6	TRBD2	.	TRBJ2-1	TGTGCCAGCAGCTCGACTAGCGGGGGGGCCCCCAATGAGCAGTTCTTC	CASSSTSGGAPNEQFF
TRBV7-2	.	few	TRBJ2-3	TGTGCCAGCAGCTTAGCGAGGGGGGGCCCCCGAGATACGCAGTATTTT	CASSLARGGPRDTQYF
TRBV7-2	TRBD2	.	TRBJ2-3	TGTGCCAGCAGCCCACCAGGGACTAGCGGACCCTGGAGCACAGATACGCAGTATTTT	CASSPPGTSGPWSTDTQYF
TRBV7-9	.	.	TRBJ2-1	TGTGCCAGCAGCTTAGCGCTTTTGGATGAGCAGTTCTTC	CASSLALLDEQFF